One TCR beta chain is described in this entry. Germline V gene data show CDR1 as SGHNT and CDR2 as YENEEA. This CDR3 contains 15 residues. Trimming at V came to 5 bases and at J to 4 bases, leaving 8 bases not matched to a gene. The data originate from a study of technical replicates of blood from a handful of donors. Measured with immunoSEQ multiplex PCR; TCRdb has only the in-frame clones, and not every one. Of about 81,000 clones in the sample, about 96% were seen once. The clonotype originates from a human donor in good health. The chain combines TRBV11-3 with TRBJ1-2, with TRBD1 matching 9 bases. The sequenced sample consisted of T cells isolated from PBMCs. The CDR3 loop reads CASSPGQGIPYGYTF. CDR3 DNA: TGTGCCAGCAGCCCGGGACAGGGCATCCCCTATGGCTACACCTTC.